This T cell receptor beta chain was documented in a study of CD4 T cells in relation to SARS-CoV-2 and coronaviruses. Study-wide background: No peptide or an HIV-1 Nef peptide pool served as negative control.

Before the COVID-19 pandemic, during about 2011-2019, CD4+ T cells were taken from unexposed donors. CD4+ T cells were isolated from the cells after about 11 days of culture. Study-wide results and caveats: Crossreactivity was assessed only for spike protein, not other viral proteins. Pre-pandemic and post-infection samples never came from the same donor.

About this clone itself: Antigen unknown.

Some clones are missing from TCRdb's copy, which holds only in-frame ones; the method was immunoSEQ multiplex PCR. The table lists over 15,000 clones, 70% to 85% of them singletons. V was pared by 8 bases and J by 7 bases, with 11 bases between. Germline V CDR1 and CDR2: MNHEY, SVGAGI. CDR3 size: 11 residues. J is TRBJ1-2 and V is TRBV6-5, with D unresolved. Sequences were obtained from CD4+ T cells from PBMCs, cultured in vitro. The receptor was isolated from a human donor in good health. In nucleotides, the CDR3 is TGTGCCAGCGCCACGTCCCTTGGCTACACCTTC. Encoded protein: CASATSLGYTF.